A selection of T cell receptor beta chains follows, all from one sample in a study of breast tumors, draining lymph nodes, adjacent tissues. Via MiXCR, TCRdb re-called the multiplex PCR reads, giving one row per CDR3 protein. The sample records around 150,000 distinct CDR3 sequences, around a third being singletons. The sequencing input was axillary lymph node tissue. The receptors stem from a female donor with breast cancer. Some clones in this sample may be carry-over from other donors' samples. The CDR3 runs from the conserved cysteine through the conserved F or W. D genes are given only for firm matches.

v_call: TRBV2; d_call: .; j_call: TRBJ1-6; cdr3_aa: CASSKPGLSRGAPPLHF
v_call: TRBV20-1; d_call: TRBD2; j_call: TRBJ2-5; cdr3_aa: CSALGGTSGGWETQYF
v_call: TRBV10-3; d_call: .; j_call: TRBJ2-3; cdr3_aa: CAISATGTGPSTDTQYF
v_call: TRBV20-1; d_call: .; j_call: TRBJ2-3; cdr3_aa: CSAPKGGGGTDTQYF
v_call: TRBV7-2; d_call: .; j_call: TRBJ1-1; cdr3_aa: CASSLTMVEAFF
v_call: TRBV7-9; d_call: TRBD1; j_call: TRBJ1-1; cdr3_aa: CASSLQGQTNTEAFF
v_call: TRBV6-6; d_call: TRBD1; j_call: TRBJ1-4; cdr3_aa: CASSHQGEESEKLFF
v_call: TRBV19; d_call: .; j_call: TRBJ1-2; cdr3_aa: CASSQVPAHYGYTF
v_call: TRBV7-2; d_call: .; j_call: TRBJ2-2; cdr3_aa: CASSLVGGPGELFF
v_call: TRBV19; d_call: .; j_call: TRBJ2-7; cdr3_aa: CASRRSAAVSYEQYF
v_call: TRBV6-1; d_call: TRBD1; j_call: TRBJ1-2; cdr3_aa: CASSDRVGYGYTF
v_call: TRBV6-1; d_call: .; j_call: TRBJ2-3; cdr3_aa: CASSEGPVSTDTQYF
v_call: TRBV24-1; d_call: TRBD1; j_call: TRBJ2-7; cdr3_aa: CATSDGKGDRAYEQYF
v_call: TRBV27; d_call: .; j_call: TRBJ2-5; cdr3_aa: CASSLSTQGGQPQYF
v_call: TRBV3-1; d_call: .; j_call: TRBJ1-1; cdr3_aa: CASSPTGRRMNTEAFF
v_call: TRBV19; d_call: TRBD1; j_call: TRBJ2-6; cdr3_aa: CASSIKGQTGVSGANALTF
v_call: TRBV2; d_call: .; j_call: TRBJ2-7; cdr3_aa: CASSESWGVYEQYF
v_call: TRBV18; d_call: .; j_call: TRBJ2-2; cdr3_aa: CASSGLNTGELFF
v_call: TRBV18; d_call: TRBD1; j_call: TRBJ1-6; cdr3_aa: CASSPRTGANPPLHF
v_call: TRBV10-3; d_call: TRBD1; j_call: TRBJ1-6; cdr3_aa: CAISPHGDSRISPLHF
v_call: TRBV6-1; d_call: TRBD1; j_call: TRBJ2-1; cdr3_aa: CASSRSRQGEQFF
v_call: TRBV19; d_call: .; j_call: TRBJ1-1; cdr3_aa: CASSMRGSTEAFF
v_call: TRBV11-3; d_call: .; j_call: TRBJ1-1; cdr3_aa: CASSSPTGLNTEAFF
v_call: TRBV6-2/TRBV6-3; d_call: TRBD1; j_call: TRBJ1-1; cdr3_aa: CASSYSDRGGEAFF
v_call: TRBV20-1; d_call: .; j_call: TRBJ2-7; cdr3_aa: CSASGVGGALVYEQYF
v_call: TRBV29-1; d_call: .; j_call: TRBJ1-1; cdr3_aa: CSPRVRSPSTEAFF
v_call: TRBV29-1; d_call: .; j_call: TRBJ2-5; cdr3_aa: CSAELLFRGPYQETQYF
v_call: TRBV7-9; d_call: .; j_call: TRBJ2-5; cdr3_aa: CASSSARETQYF
v_call: TRBV4-3; d_call: .; j_call: TRBJ2-5; cdr3_aa: CASSQDLTSQETQYF
v_call: TRBV27; d_call: TRBD2; j_call: TRBJ2-7; cdr3_aa: CASSPRGDTYEQYF
v_call: TRBV4-2; d_call: .; j_call: TRBJ1-6; cdr3_aa: CASSQDVRGDSPLHF
v_call: TRBV7-2; d_call: TRBD2; j_call: TRBJ2-5; cdr3_aa: CASIRGVGETQYF
v_call: TRBV7-9; d_call: TRBD2; j_call: TRBJ2-7; cdr3_aa: CASSFIGGASYEQYF
v_call: TRBV20-1; d_call: .; j_call: TRBJ1-3; cdr3_aa: CSAKDNGNTIYF
v_call: TRBV11-2; d_call: .; j_call: TRBJ1-3; cdr3_aa: CASSLDRPNGPDF
v_call: TRBV6-6; d_call: .; j_call: TRBJ2-1; cdr3_aa: CASLGLSSYNEQFF
v_call: TRBV2; d_call: .; j_call: TRBJ2-1; cdr3_aa: CASSEPAGASYNEQFF
v_call: TRBV7-2; d_call: .; j_call: TRBJ1-2; cdr3_aa: CASSLVPGGYTF
v_call: TRBV2; d_call: .; j_call: TRBJ2-5; cdr3_aa: CASSQTGYQETQYF
v_call: TRBV11-1; d_call: .; j_call: TRBJ2-7; cdr3_aa: CASSLASVGTGLENEQYF
v_call: TRBV5-1; d_call: .; j_call: TRBJ2-1; cdr3_aa: CASSLYGQSSYNEQFF
v_call: TRBV7-6; d_call: TRBD1; j_call: TRBJ2-5; cdr3_aa: CANTGQVVGTQYF
v_call: TRBV6-5; d_call: .; j_call: TRBJ1-2; cdr3_aa: CASSPVSPNYGYTF
v_call: TRBV7-8; d_call: .; j_call: TRBJ1-2; cdr3_aa: CASSLGVGPNYGYTF
v_call: TRBV7-6; d_call: .; j_call: TRBJ2-5; cdr3_aa: CASSLTQGRQETQYF
v_call: TRBV19; d_call: .; j_call: TRBJ2-3; cdr3_aa: CASSGTTDTQYF
v_call: TRBV7-9; d_call: TRBD1; j_call: TRBJ2-2; cdr3_aa: CASRAGTGNSGELFF
v_call: TRBV30; d_call: .; j_call: TRBJ2-5; cdr3_aa: CAWSVWEFGETQYF
v_call: TRBV2; d_call: TRBD1; j_call: TRBJ1-4; cdr3_aa: CASSEQGATNEKLFF
v_call: TRBV20-1; d_call: TRBD1; j_call: TRBJ1-2; cdr3_aa: CSAWTGGDYGYTF
v_call: TRBV4-2; d_call: .; j_call: TRBJ1-2; cdr3_aa: CACSQPPPGLSYGYTF
v_call: TRBV20-1; d_call: TRBD1; j_call: TRBJ2-3; cdr3_aa: CSARHRQGVDTQYF
v_call: TRBV30; d_call: .; j_call: TRBJ2-2; cdr3_aa: CAWRNRVPGELFF